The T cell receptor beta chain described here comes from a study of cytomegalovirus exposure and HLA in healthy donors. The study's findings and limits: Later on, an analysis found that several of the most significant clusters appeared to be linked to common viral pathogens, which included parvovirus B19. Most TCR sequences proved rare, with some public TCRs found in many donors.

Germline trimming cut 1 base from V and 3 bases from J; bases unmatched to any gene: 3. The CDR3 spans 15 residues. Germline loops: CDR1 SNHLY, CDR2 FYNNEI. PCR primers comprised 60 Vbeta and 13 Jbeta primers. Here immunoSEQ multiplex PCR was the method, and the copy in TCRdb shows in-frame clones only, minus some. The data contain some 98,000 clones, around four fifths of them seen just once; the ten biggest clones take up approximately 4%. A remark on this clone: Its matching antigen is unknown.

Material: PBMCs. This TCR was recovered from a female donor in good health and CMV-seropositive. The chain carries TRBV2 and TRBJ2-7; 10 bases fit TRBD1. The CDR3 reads CASSEEGTGVYEQYF. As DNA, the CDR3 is TGTGCCAGCAGTGAAGAGGGGACAGGGGTCTACGAGCAGTACTTC.